The T cell receptor (beta chain) under discussion was sequenced for a study of CD8 T cells in ankylosing spondylitis. Notes on the study in general: Significant enrichment of disease-linked clones was reported in matched ankylosing spondylitis synovial fluid. Ankylosing spondylitis blood appeared to carry a characteristic TCR beta motif of several highly homologous variants.

On this clonotype: Its antigen is not identified.

TCRdb used MiXCR to reprocess the 5' RACE reads, holding one entry per CDR3 protein. The sample has some 130,000 distinct CDR3 sequences, roughly 17% seen once. With V trimmed by 0 bases and J by 4 bases, 11 bases remained unmatched. The CDR3 is made up of 18 amino acids. Germline values: CDR1 MGHRA, CDR2 YSYEKL. The source is a male donor with ankylosing spondylitis. Sequencing was performed on blood, either unsorted or a sorted T cell fraction (not recorded which). This chain links TRBV4-1 with TRBJ1-3; 8 bases fit TRBD1. The CDR3 sequence: CASSQDLAGRGLGNTIYF. The DNA of the CDR3 is TGCGCCAGCAGCCAAGACCTAGCGGGCAGGGGGCTCGGAAACACCATATATTTT.